This TCR beta chain emerged from a study of CD8+ T cells in alopecia areata. After isolation, RNA underwent reverse transcription to generate cDNA as the sequencing template. Data came from immunoSEQ multiplex PCR; TCRdb stores just in-frame clones and leaves some out. In the table there are about 200,000 clones, 58% of which are singletons. The CDR3 spans 13 residues. The germline V and J ends were trimmed by 2 bases and 6 bases, with 8 bases remaining between them. The V gene's germline CDR1 is SGHRS and CDR2 YFSETQ. With respect to this clone: The target antigen is unknown.

Overall study findings and caveats: Lesional scalp, especially alopecia totalis/universalis, showed higher clonality than normal scalp.

Documented treatment: oral pan-JAK inhibitor, 5-10 mg twice daily. The chain couples TRBV5-1 to TRBJ2-2; D is possibly TRBD2 (5 bases). This sequence was found in a human donor with alopecia areata. The source material was CD4+ T cells sorted from blood, sampled at week 24, from a patient treated with tofacitinib. The CDR3 spells CASSLREAGELFF. The CDR3 region has the DNA TGCGCCAGCAGCTTACGGGAAGCCGGGGAGCTGTTTTTT. Full variable domain (outside the CDR3, taken from reference TRBV5-1 and TRBJ2-2): KAGVTQTPRYLIKTRGQQVTLSCSPISGHRSVSWYQQTPGQGLQFLFEYFSETQRNKGNFPGRFSGRQFSNSRSEMNVSTLELGDSALYLCASSLREAGELFFGEGSRLTVL.